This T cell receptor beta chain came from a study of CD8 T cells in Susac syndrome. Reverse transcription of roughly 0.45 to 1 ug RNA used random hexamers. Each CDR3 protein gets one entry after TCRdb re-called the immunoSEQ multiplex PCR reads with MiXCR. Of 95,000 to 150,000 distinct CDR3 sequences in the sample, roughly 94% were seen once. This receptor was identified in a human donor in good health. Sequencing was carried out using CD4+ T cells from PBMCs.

The CDR3 loop is CASSRQTSSYEQYF. In DNA form, the CDR3 reads TGCGCCAGCAGCCGCCAGACAAGCTCCTACGAGCAGTACTTC. This chain uses TRBV5-1 with TRBJ2-7; no definite D call. Deletions cut 4 bases from V and 0 bases from J, with 11 bases between. Germline V gene data show CDR1 as SGHRS and CDR2 as YFSETQ. The CDR3 length is 14 residues.